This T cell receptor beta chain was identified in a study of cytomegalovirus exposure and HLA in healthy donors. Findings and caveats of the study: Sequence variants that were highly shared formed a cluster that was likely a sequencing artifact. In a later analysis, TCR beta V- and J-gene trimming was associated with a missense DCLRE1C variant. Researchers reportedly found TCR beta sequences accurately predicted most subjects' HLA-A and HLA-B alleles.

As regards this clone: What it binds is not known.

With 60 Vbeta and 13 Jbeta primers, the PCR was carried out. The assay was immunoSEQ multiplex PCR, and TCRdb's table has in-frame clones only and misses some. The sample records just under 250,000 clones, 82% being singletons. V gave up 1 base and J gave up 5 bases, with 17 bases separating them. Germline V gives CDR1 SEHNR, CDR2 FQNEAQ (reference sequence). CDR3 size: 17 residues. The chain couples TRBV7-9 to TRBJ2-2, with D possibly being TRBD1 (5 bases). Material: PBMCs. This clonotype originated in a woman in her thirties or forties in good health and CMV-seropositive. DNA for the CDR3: TGTGCCAGCAGCTTAGGGTACAAGGGGAAACGTACCGGGGAGCTGTTTTTT. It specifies CASSLGYKGKRTGELFF.